This T cell receptor beta chain came from a study of shared clonotypes between healthy human individuals. The study's findings and limits: Some naive CD4 clonotypes, around 5%, turned up in common across a few donors. Memory subsets generally showed lower estimated richness than naive subsets. It was the few donors that limited the genetic and exposure-history diversity represented.

Per germline, CDR1 GTSNPN and CDR2 SVGIG (reference sequence). The V segment lost 0 bases and the J segment 5 bases; nucleotides outside the gene matches: 7. The CDR3 is 16 residues long. Genomic DNA per cell subset filled all wells of several immunoSEQ plates. Clones were read by immunoSEQ multiplex PCR, and TCRdb kept only the in-frame ones, dropping some. Here the sample spans around 2.1 million clones, about 92% being singletons. CD8 cells classed as naive were CD45RO-negative and positively selected for CCR7, excluding terminally differentiated effector memory CD45RA+ cells. On this clone: The antigen is not known.

The rearrangement links TRBV30 to TRBJ2-1; 10 nucleotides align to TRBD2. The sequence was collected from a man in his late teens or twenties in good health. Some clones in this sample may be carry-over from other donors' samples. Sequences were obtained from naive CD8+ T cells from PBMCs. CDR3 residues: CAWSVPGTSEDNEQFF. DNA for the CDR3: TGTGCCTGGAGTGTACCCGGGACTAGCGAAGACAATGAGCAGTTCTTC. The whole variable domain, remainder taken from reference TRBV30 and TRBJ2-1, is SQTIHQWPATLVQPVGSPLSLECTVEGTSNPNLYWYRQAAGRGLQLLFYSVGIGQISSEVPQNLSASRPQDRQFILSSKKLLLSDSGFYLCAWSVPGTSEDNEQFFGPGTRLTVL.